This TCR beta chain is from a study of cytomegalovirus exposure and HLA in healthy donors. Study details: Earlier work reported approximately 110 million unique TCR beta sequences from about 180 million T cells. Study-level results: Later examination showed HLA-associated TCR beta chains had greater clonal expansion than equally common others. HLA alleles were associated with 16,951 TCR beta sequences in a later analysis at 0.05 false discovery rate.

PCR employed 60 Vbeta and 13 Jbeta primers. As processed by the authors: A later analysis counted 65 million to 95 million unique TCR beta chains, some 10 million shared. Repertoires were generated with immunoSEQ multiplex PCR, while TCRdb's copy carries only in-frame clones and drops some. V, J and clone size derive from that table, while D and trimming were established from the DNA sequence. The profile shows 150,000 or so clones, over 60% of them singletons. The V segment lost 0 bases and the J segment 7 bases; nucleotides outside the gene matches: 4. Germline lookup yields CDR1 SGHKS and CDR2 YYEKEE (reference sequence). The CDR3 is 14 residues long. This clone appeared a few times. Its antigen remains unknown.

The rearrangement joins TRBV5-5 to TRBJ1-1, with 9 bases fitting TRBD1. Sequencing was performed on PBMCs. This receptor was obtained from a woman aged 25 to 39 in good health and CMV-seropositive. CDR3 sequence (DNA): TGTGCCAGCAGCTTGGGGGGACAGGGAAGTGAAGCTTTCTTT. It is translated as CASSLGGQGSEAFF.